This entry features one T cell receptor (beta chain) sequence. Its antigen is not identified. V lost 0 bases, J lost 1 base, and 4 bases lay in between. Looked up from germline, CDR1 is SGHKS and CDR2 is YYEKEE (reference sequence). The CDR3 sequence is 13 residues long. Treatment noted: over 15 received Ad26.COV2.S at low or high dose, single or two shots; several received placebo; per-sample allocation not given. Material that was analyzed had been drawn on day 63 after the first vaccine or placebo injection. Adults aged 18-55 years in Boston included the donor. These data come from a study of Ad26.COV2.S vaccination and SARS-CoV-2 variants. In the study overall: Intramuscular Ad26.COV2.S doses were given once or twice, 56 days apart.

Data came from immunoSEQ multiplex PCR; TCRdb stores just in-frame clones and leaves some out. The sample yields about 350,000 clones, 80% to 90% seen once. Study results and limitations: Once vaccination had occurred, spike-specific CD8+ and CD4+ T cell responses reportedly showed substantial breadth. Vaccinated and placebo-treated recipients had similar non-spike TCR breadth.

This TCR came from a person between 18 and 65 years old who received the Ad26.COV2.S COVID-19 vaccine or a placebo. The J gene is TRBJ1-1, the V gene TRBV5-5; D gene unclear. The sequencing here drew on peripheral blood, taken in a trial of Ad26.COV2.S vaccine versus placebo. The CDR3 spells CASSLDTNTEAFF. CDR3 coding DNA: TGTGCCAGCAGCTTGGACACGAACACTGAAGCTTTCTTT.